A single sample gave rise to the 25 T cell receptor beta chains below, sequenced in a study of stem cell transplantation in POMP-related autoinflammatory disease. Assay used: immunoSEQ multiplex PCR; TCRdb lists only in-frame clones, some missing. Counted here are some 69,000 clones, roughly 88% occurring once; the ten biggest clones make up 0.5% to 0.85%. The starting material was CD4+ T cells from PBMCs, obtained after stem cell transplantation. These receptors all stem from a human patient with POMP-related autoinflammation and immune dysregulation (PRAID). Some T cells may have come from the graft donor.

The chain is built from TRBV4-1 and TRBJ2-1, with D perhaps matching TRBD1 or TRBD2 (5 bases each). V was cut by 2 bases and J by 6 bases, with 20 bases left in between. CDR1 and CDR2 (germline): MGHRA, YSYEKL. The CDR3 length is 17 residues. DNA of the CDR3: TGCGCCAGCAGCCAACCAGGGATTGCCGCCGCGGGCAATGAGCAGTTCTTC. It codes for CASSQPGIAAAGNEQFF.

This clone was picked up one time. The chain recombines TRBV7-3 with TRBJ2-3; 9 nucleotides line up with TRBD1. CDR3 length: 14 residues. Trimming cost V 5 bases and J 6 bases; bases outside gene matches: 6. Germline CDR1 and CDR2: SGHTA and FQGTGA. The CDR3 region has the DNA TGTGCCAGCAGCCCTGACAGGGGGTTTGATACGCAGTATTTT. It translates to CASSPDRGFDTQYF.

In its sample, this clone was seen once. This chain connects TRBV5-1 to TRBJ2-2; 7 bases map to TRBD2. V trimming: 4 bases; J trimming: 2 bases; junction bases outside the gene matches: 11. Germline-derived CDR1 and CDR2 are SGHRS and YFSETQ. The CDR3 totals 17 residues. CDR3 residues: CASSPLGVGLNTGELFF. For the CDR3, the DNA is TGCGCCAGCAGCCCACTCGGGGTGGGACTAAACACCGGGGAGCTGTTTTTT.

J is TRBJ2-7 and V is TRBV10-3; a weak D match, TRBD1 (7 bases). There are 14 residues in the CDR3. V lost 4 bases and J lost 5, with 15 bases in between. Germline values: CDR1 ENHRY, CDR2 SYGVKD. The CDR3 reads CAISVVRGVDEQYF. CDR3 nucleotide sequence: TGTGCCATCAGTGTTGTCAGGGGGGTCGACGAGCAGTACTTC.

V gene TRBV4-2 combines with J gene TRBJ2-3; D gene unclear. V lost 1 base and J lost 0, with 11 bases in between. The CDR3 has 16 residues. Germline-derived CDR1 and CDR2 are LGHNA and YNFKEQ. CDR3 protein: CASSQARSSSTDTQYF. In DNA, the CDR3 is TGTGCCAGCAGCCAAGCTCGTAGCAGTAGCACAGATACGCAGTATTTT.

The chain joins TRBV7-9 to TRBJ2-1; TRBD1 might be the D (5 bases). This CDR3 is 17 amino acids long. V dropped 0 bases and J dropped 1 base, with 13 bases sitting between them. The germline V gene encodes CDR1 SEHNR and CDR2 FQNEAQ (reference sequence). The CDR3 coding sequence is TGTGCCAGCAGCTTAGCGCAAGGGGTCCCTTCCTACAATGAGCAGTTCTTC. Residues: CASSLAQGVPSYNEQFF.

This chain's CDR3 is CASSGGGYNQETQYF. The CDR3, as DNA: TGCGCCAGCAGTGGGGGCGGGTATAACCAAGAGACCCAGTACTTC. The J gene is TRBJ2-5, the V gene TRBV5-1; tentative D call: TRBD1 (6 bases). The CDR3 length is 15 residues. Trimming cost V 5 bases and J 0 bases, with 14 bases left between them. From germline, CDR1 is SGHRS and CDR2 YFSETQ.

The chain links TRBV5-1 to TRBJ1-2; D gene uncertain. Per germline, CDR1 SGHRS and CDR2 YFSETQ. This CDR3 has 14 residues. The germline V and J ends were trimmed by 0 bases and 5 bases, with 11 bases remaining between them. In nucleotides, the CDR3 is TGCGCCAGCAGCTTGGCCACTACAGAATATGGCTACACCTTC. It specifies CASSLATTEYGYTF. The entire variable domain, with the rest obtained from reference TRBV5-1 and TRBJ1-2, is as follows: KAGVTQTPRYLIKTRGQQVTLSCSPISGHRSVSWYQQTPGQGLQFLFEYFSETQRNKGNFPGRFSGRQFSNSRSEMNVSTLELGDSALYLCASSLATTEYGYTFGSGTRLTVV.

The CDR3 loop reads CASTQGQTSNQPQHF. The CDR3 DNA reads TGTGCCAGCACCCAAGGACAGACGAGCAATCAGCCCCAGCATTTT. This chain joins TRBV5-8 and TRBJ1-5; D perhaps matches TRBD1 (6 bases). The CDR3 runs to 15 residues. V dropped 6 bases and J dropped 1 base, with 14 bases sitting between them. CDR1 is SGHTS and CDR2 is YDEGEE in the germline V gene.

This sequence joins TRBV2 and TRBJ2-2, with TRBD2 as a possible D gene (6 bases). The CDR3 totals 15 residues. Germline V lookup: CDR1 SNHLY, CDR2 FYNNEI. V was clipped by 4 bases and J by 0 bases, with 9 bases between them. The CDR3: CASSGRVTNTGELFF. In DNA form, the CDR3 reads TGTGCCAGCAGTGGGAGGGTAACGAACACCGGGGAGCTGTTTTTT. Complete variable domain (other parts from reference TRBV2 and TRBJ2-2): EPEVTQTPSHQVTQMGQEVILRCVPISNHLYFYWYRQILGQKVEFLVSFYNNEISEKSEIFDDQFSVERPDGSNFTLKIRSTKLEDSAMYFCASSGRVTNTGELFFGEGSRLTVL.

V usage is TRBV14 and J usage is TRBJ2-2, with D uncertain. Germline assignment: CDR1 SGHDN and CDR2 FVKESK. The CDR3 runs to 12 residues. V was shortened by 2 bases and J by 6 bases, with 4 bases between the two germline ends. CDR3 amino acids: CASSQYPGELFF. DNA of the CDR3: TGTGCCAGCAGCCAATATCCCGGGGAGCTGTTTTTT.

The chain employs TRBV4-1 and TRBJ1-5; D unresolved. CDR3 length: 17 amino acids. Germline-derived CDR1 and CDR2 are MGHRA and YSYEKL. V was clipped by 1 base and J by 3 bases, with 16 bases between them. The CDR3 region has the DNA TGCGCCAGCAGCCAAGGACCTATTTTACCCCCCAATCAGCCCCAGCATTTT. This encodes CASSQGPILPPNQPQHF.

V and J are TRBV5-1 and TRBJ1-2; the D is unclear. The CDR3 consists of 15 residues. Germline V gene lookup returns CDR1 SGHRS and CDR2 YFSETQ. Trimming took off 0 bases at V and 6 bases at J, with 15 bases between the two ends. The CDR3 here is CASSLGDPLVDGYTF. DNA for the CDR3: TGCGCCAGCAGCTTGGGCGATCCGCTGGTGGATGGCTACACCTTC. Combining the CDR3 with reference TRBV5-1 and TRBJ1-2 gives the whole variable domain KAGVTQTPRYLIKTRGQQVTLSCSPISGHRSVSWYQQTPGQGLQFLFEYFSETQRNKGNFPGRFSGRQFSNSRSEMNVSTLELGDSALYLCASSLGDPLVDGYTFGSGTRLTVV.

The V and J genes are TRBV12-3 or TRBV12-4 and TRBJ2-5; maybe TRBD2 (6 bases). Deletions cut 5 bases from V and 5 bases from J, with 12 bases between. The CDR3 contains 13 residues. The CDR3 sequence is CASSRTRGETQYF. CDR3 bases: TGTGCCAGCAGTCGGACACGGGGGGAGACCCAGTACTTC.

The rearrangement uses TRBV18 and TRBJ2-1; 7 bases fit TRBD2. CDR1 and CDR2 from the germline V gene are KGHSH and LQKENI. The CDR3 totals 15 residues. Trimming at V came to 4 bases and at J to 4 bases, leaving 7 bases not matched to a gene. As DNA, the CDR3 is TGTGCCAGCTCACTTCTGGGGCGGGGGTACAATGAGCAGTTCTTC. This translates into CASSLLGRGYNEQFF.

The chain employs TRBV6-5 and TRBJ1-2; 7 nucleotides line up with TRBD1. The CDR3 sequence is 15 residues long. V dropped 5 bases and J dropped 4; count of bases not matched to a gene: 10. The V gene's germline CDR1 is MNHEY and CDR2 SVGAGI. The CDR3 region has the DNA TGTGCCAGCAGTCCCCTAGACAGGGACGGCTATGGCTACACCTTC. Protein: CASSPLDRDGYGYTF.

On this clone: The junction and the germline gene differ at one end; a read error may be behind it. V usage is TRBV7-6 and J usage is TRBJ2-2; 7 nucleotides line up with TRBD1. This CDR3 has 18 residues. Germline V lookup: CDR1 SGHVS, CDR2 FNYEAQ. CDR3 protein: CASSLSSPGQMNAGELFF. In DNA, the CDR3 is TGTGCCAGCAGCTTGTCTTCCCCGGGACAGATGAACGCCGGGGAGCTGTTTTTT.

The chain recombines TRBV5-1 with TRBJ1-6, with D hard to call. This CDR3 region has 17 residues. Germline V gene data show CDR1 as SGHRS and CDR2 as YFSETQ. Deletions cut 2 bases from V and 0 bases from J, with 12 bases between. The CDR3 DNA is TGCGCCAGCAGCTTTTCACTAACGAGCTCCTATAATTCACCCCTCCACTTT. It encodes CASSFSLTSSYNSPLHF.

The V and J genes are TRBV4-1 and TRBJ2-3, with 10 bases lining up with TRBD1. The CDR3 covers 16 residues. V dropped 1 base and J dropped 5; count of bases not matched to a gene: 6. Germline V lookup: CDR1 MGHRA, CDR2 YSYEKL. The CDR3 reads CASSQVRDRGRDTQYF. CDR3 sequence (DNA): TGCGCCAGCAGCCAAGTCCGGGACAGGGGCAGAGATACGCAGTATTTT.

The chain carries TRBV7-9 and TRBJ2-3, with TRBD1 matching 8 bases. This CDR3 is 16 amino acids long. V dropped 6 bases and J dropped 4; count of bases not matched to a gene: 12. CDR1 and CDR2 from the germline V gene are SEHNR and FQNEAQ (reference sequence). CDR3 DNA sequence: TGTGCCAGCAGGAATTCCGCAGGGGGCGCAGCAGATACGCAGTATTTT. It specifies CASRNSAGGAADTQYF.

The chain recombines TRBV9 with TRBJ2-2, with D maybe TRBD1 (6 bases). Germline V gives CDR1 SGDLS, CDR2 YYNGEE. The CDR3 is made up of 15 amino acids. Trimming cost V 3 bases and J 2 bases, with 11 bases left between them. CDR3 DNA: TGTGCCAGCAGCGCCTGGGACACCAACACCGGGGAGCTGTTTTTT. It specifies CASSAWDTNTGELFF.

The chain employs TRBV9 and TRBJ2-7; D not resolved. V lost 3 bases and J 4 bases, leaving 14 bases between the germline ends. This CDR3 has 14 amino acids. Germline CDR1 is SGDLS and CDR2 is YYNGEE. The CDR3 here is CASSALVGSYEQYF. CDR3 DNA sequence: TGTGCCAGCAGCGCCCTCGTGGGCAGTTACGAGCAGTACTTC.

The J gene is TRBJ2-7, the V gene TRBV10-3; 7 bases fit TRBD2. Trimming took 2 bases from V and 11 from J; bases not matched to a gene: 9. The CDR3 is 13 residues long. Germline V CDR1 and CDR2: ENHRY, SYGVKD. CDR3 residues: CAISEGGEGPKYF. CDR3 in DNA: TGTGCCATCAGTGAGGGAGGGGAGGGCCCGAAGTACTTC.

Only one count was recorded for this clone. The chain employs TRBV12-5 and TRBJ2-1, with D possibly being TRBD2 (6 bases). CDR1 is LGHNT, CDR2 FRNRAP, per germline. V dropped 3 bases and J dropped 2 bases, with 8 bases sitting between them. The CDR3 sequence is 14 residues long. In DNA, the CDR3 is TGTGCTAGTGGTTTTGGCGGGACCTACAATGAGCAGTTCTTC. This encodes CASGFGGTYNEQFF. Full variable domain (rest looked up from reference TRBV12-5 and TRBJ2-1): DARVTQTPRHKVTEMGQEVTMRCQPILGHNTVFWYRQTMMQGLELLAYFRNRAPLDDSGMPKDRFSAEMPDATLATLKIQPSEPRDSAVYFCASGFGGTYNEQFFGPGTRLTVL.

The rearrangement uses TRBV19 and TRBJ1-1, with D maybe TRBD1 (6 bases). CDR1 and CDR2 (germline): LNHDA, SQIVND (reference sequence). V lost 5 bases to trimming and J lost 10 bases, with 14 bases between them. The CDR3 covers 12 residues. CDR3 nucleotides: TGTGCCAGTAGTGGGACAAGCGGGAGAGCTTTCTTT. This gives the protein CASSGTSGRAFF.